The present T cell receptor (beta chain) was sequenced within a study of cytomegalovirus exposure and HLA in healthy donors. The donors were members of the validation cohort comprising over 100 subjects, separate from the roughly 730-subject first cohort. This CDR3 has 13 amino acids. CDR1 and CDR2 (germline): MNHEY, SVGAGI. V lost 4 bases to trimming and J lost 1 base; unmatched junction nucleotides: 1. Here immunoSEQ multiplex PCR was the method, and the copy in TCRdb shows in-frame clones only, minus some. The sample holds fewer than 250,000 clones; roughly 89% are singletons and the top ten take 2.6%.

Sequenced material: PBMCs. This sequence was found in a man younger than 30 in good health and CMV-seronegative. This chain uses TRBV6-5 with TRBJ2-7; 7 positions match TRBD1. The CDR3 sequence is CASSLGQSYEQYF. For the CDR3, the DNA is TGTGCCAGCAGTTTGGGACAGTCCTACGAGCAGTACTTC.